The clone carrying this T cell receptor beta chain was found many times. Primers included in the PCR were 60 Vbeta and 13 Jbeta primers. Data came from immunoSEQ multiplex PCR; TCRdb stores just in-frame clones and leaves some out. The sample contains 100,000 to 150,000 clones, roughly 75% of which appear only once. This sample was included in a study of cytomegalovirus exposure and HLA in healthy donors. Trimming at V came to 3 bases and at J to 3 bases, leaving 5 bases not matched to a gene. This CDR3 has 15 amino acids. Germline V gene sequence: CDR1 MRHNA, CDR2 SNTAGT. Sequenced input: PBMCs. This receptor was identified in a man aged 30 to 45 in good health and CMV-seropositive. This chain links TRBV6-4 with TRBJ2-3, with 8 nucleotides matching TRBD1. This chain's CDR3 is CASSERTGSTDTQYF. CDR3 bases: TGTGCCAGCAGTGAACGGACAGGGAGTACAGATACGCAGTATTTT.